This T cell receptor beta chain was recovered during a study of a mutant IDH1 vaccine in newly diagnosed glioma. Overall study context: Visits V12 and V13 fell at weeks 35 and 47, respectively.

Germline loops: CDR1 SGHDT, CDR2 YYEEEE. The V gene lost 0 bases and the J gene lost 4 bases, with 11 bases spanning the gap. CDR3 length: 15 amino acids. Time point defined: week 35, safety follow-up. Vaccination comprised doses that each held 300 ug of mutant IDH1 20-mer peptide, plus topical imiquimod. All eight of the vaccinations patients received fell in weeks 1, 3, 5, 7, 11, 15, 19 and 23. Study-level points and caveats: Immune responses induced by vaccination arose in 90% to 95% of the patients.

Sequencing used immunoSEQ multiplex PCR; TCRdb keeps in-frame clones, though not all of them. Of about 41,000 clones listed, 80% to 90% are singletons. On this clone: The antigen is unknown.

The chain is built from TRBV5-6 and TRBJ1-5; D ambiguous. The sequence came from a middle-aged man with glioma. The material was PBMCs, obtained from a glioma patient whose treatment included an IDH1 peptide vaccine. CDR3 DNA: TGTGCCAGCAGCTTGGGGAGTCTAAGGAATCAGCCCCAGCATTTT. This translates into CASSLGSLRNQPQHF.